This is a list of T cell receptor beta chains from one sample in a study of blood T cells in healthy people across ages. Each CDR3 protein gets one entry after TCRdb re-called the 5' RACE reads with MiXCR. The sample lists approximately 830,000 distinct CDR3 sequences, around two thirds occurring once. The sequencing sample was made of blood. All receptors come from a young man in good health. CDR3s include the opening cysteine and the closing phenylalanine or tryptophan. The D gene is left open where the match is weak. Clone size is stated in some rows and not others, as once, few, many or a class when expanded.

J: TRBJ2-5
V: TRBV7-2
D: .
size: few
DNA: TGTGCCAGCAGCTCCCGGGCGGGGGCTGAGACCCAGTACTTC
CDR3: CASSSRAGAETQYF

J: TRBJ2-1
V: TRBV4-2
D: .
size: .
DNA: TGTGCCAGCAGCCCCTACGGACAGACAAATGAGCAGTTCTTC
CDR3: CASSPYGQTNEQFF

J: TRBJ2-5
V: TRBV7-9
D: .
size: .
DNA: TGTGCCAGCAGCTTGGGTCAGGGAGGAGGGACCCAGTACTTC
CDR3: CASSLGQGGGTQYF

J: TRBJ2-7
V: TRBV24-1
D: TRBD1
size: .
DNA: TGTGCCACCAGTGATCCCAGGGGGCAGGTGCAGTACTTC
CDR3: CATSDPRGQVQYF

J: TRBJ2-4
V: TRBV3-1
D: .
size: .
DNA: TGTGCCAGCAGCCAAGATCACCTCAAAAACATTCAGTACTTC
CDR3: CASSQDHLKNIQYF

J: TRBJ2-7
V: TRBV20-1
D: TRBD2
size: .
DNA: TGCAGTGCTAAACGGGGGACTACCGGAGTACGAGGGGAGCAGTACTTC
CDR3: CSAKRGTTGVRGEQYF

J: TRBJ1-6
V: TRBV6-1
D: TRBD1
size: .
DNA: TGTGCCAGCAGGTCCGGGACAGGGGGCCAGAGCTATAATTCACCCCTCCACTTT
CDR3: CASRSGTGGQSYNSPLHF

J: TRBJ2-7
V: TRBV7-2
D: TRBD2
size: many
DNA: TGTGCCAGCAGCTCAATCTTCTCATGGCGGGGGGGCCAGGGGAACGAGCAGTACTTC
CDR3: CASSSIFSWRGGQGNEQYF

J: TRBJ1-2
V: TRBV5-6
D: .
size: .
DNA: TGTGCCAGCAGCTTGGACACAGGGTTCTATGGCTACACCTTC
CDR3: CASSLDTGFYGYTF

J: TRBJ2-1
V: TRBV9
D: TRBD1
size: .
DNA: TGTGCCAGCAGCGCTAAGGGGGCGTCCTACAATGAGCAGTTCTTC
CDR3: CASSAKGASYNEQFF

J: TRBJ1-1
V: TRBV30
D: .
size: few
DNA: TGTGCCTGGAGGAGGAACACTGAAGCTTTCTTT
CDR3: CAWRRNTEAFF

J: TRBJ2-7
V: TRBV7-9
D: .
size: .
DNA: TGTGCCAGCAGCTCTCGGACCCCCTTCTACGAGCAGTACTTC
CDR3: CASSSRTPFYEQYF

J: TRBJ2-5
V: TRBV15
D: .
size: .
DNA: TGTGCCACCAGCCCAGTGGTGCCGGGGACCCCACAAGAGACCCAGTACTTC
CDR3: CATSPVVPGTPQETQYF

J: TRBJ2-1
V: TRBV7-2
D: .
size: .
DNA: TGTGCCAGCAGCTTAGAGAGTCAGGAGTACAATGAGCAGTTCTTC
CDR3: CASSLESQEYNEQFF

J: TRBJ1-2
V: TRBV25-1
D: .
size: .
DNA: TGTGCCAGCAGTGACCCGGCAGGGCGGGACTATGGCTACACCTTC
CDR3: CASSDPAGRDYGYTF

J: TRBJ2-1
V: TRBV6-2/TRBV6-3
D: TRBD2
size: few
DNA: TGTGCCAGCAGTTACAATCACCCTAGCGGGGGTTTCAATGAGCAGTTCTTC
CDR3: CASSYNHPSGGFNEQFF

J: TRBJ1-2
V: TRBV4-2
D: TRBD1
size: few
DNA: TGTGCCAGCAGCCAAGCAAACAGGGGCTATGGCTACACCTTC
CDR3: CASSQANRGYGYTF

J: TRBJ1-4
V: TRBV9
D: TRBD1
size: .
DNA: TGTGCCAGCAGCTCTTCCGACAGGGAAAATGAAAAACTGTTTTTT
CDR3: CASSSSDRENEKLFF

J: TRBJ1-1
V: TRBV20-1
D: TRBD1
size: .
DNA: TGCAGTGCATATAACAGGGGGCCCGATGAAGCTTTCTTT
CDR3: CSAYNRGPDEAFF

J: TRBJ2-7
V: TRBV7-2
D: TRBD2
size: .
DNA: TGTGCCAGCAGCTCGGGAGCGCGGGGGGTATCCTACGAGCAGTACTTC
CDR3: CASSSGARGVSYEQYF

J: TRBJ2-1
V: TRBV14
D: .
size: .
DNA: TGTGCCAGCAGCCAAGATCTCCAGTACTACAATGAGCAGTTCTTC
CDR3: CASSQDLQYYNEQFF

J: TRBJ2-5
V: TRBV7-6
D: .
size: .
DNA: TGTGCCAGCAGCTTAGTCTACGGGGGACCCCAAGAGACCCAGTACTTC
CDR3: CASSLVYGGPQETQYF

J: TRBJ1-2
V: TRBV6-2/TRBV6-3
D: TRBD1
size: .
DNA: TGTGCCAGCAGTATTTTTGTGACAGGGGGCGACTATGGCTACACCTTC
CDR3: CASSIFVTGGDYGYTF

J: TRBJ2-7
V: TRBV28
D: .
size: .
DNA: TGTGCCAGCAGCGGGGCAAGGGACGAGCAGTACTTC
CDR3: CASSGARDEQYF